A selection of T cell receptor beta chains follows, all from one sample in a study of regulatory T cells in long-lasting Graves disease. TCRdb recomputed calls from the multiplex PCR reads with MiXCR, one row per CDR3 protein. Of more than 450,000 distinct CDR3 sequences listed, around 11% are singletons. The sample was also reused in another study, on T cells in Graves' hyperthyroidism and ophthalmopathy.

The sequenced sample was peripheral blood mononuclear cells (PBMCs), obtained at new diagnosis, from a patient treated with antithyroid drugs. Receptor source: a woman aged 30 to 39 with Graves disease. Both conserved end residues are trimmed from each CDR3. Only some rows state a clone size, as once, few, many or a class for expanded clones.

cdr3_length: 10; j_call: TRBJ2-7; v_call: TRBV12-3/TRBV12-4; clone_size: many; cdr3_aa: ASRATAYEQY
cdr3_length: 12; j_call: TRBJ2-1; v_call: TRBV2; clone_size: many; cdr3_aa: ASSWVDYMNEQF
cdr3_length: 18; j_call: TRBJ2-5; v_call: TRBV3-1; clone_size: many; cdr3_aa: ASSQDPRLLIGGNQETQY
cdr3_length: 13; j_call: TRBJ1-3; v_call: TRBV4-2; clone_size: -; cdr3_aa: ASSQEQGRGNTIY
cdr3_length: 14; j_call: -; v_call: TRBV3-1; clone_size: few; cdr3_aa: ASSRLTGQVLETQY
cdr3_length: 11; j_call: TRBJ1-5; v_call: TRBV27; clone_size: few; cdr3_aa: ASATASNQPQH
cdr3_length: 14; j_call: TRBJ2-3; v_call: TRBV20-1; clone_size: many; cdr3_aa: SARALLAGHTDTQY
cdr3_length: 13; j_call: TRBJ1-2; v_call: TRBV5-4; clone_size: -; cdr3_aa: ASSLVGGGLYGYT
cdr3_length: 13; j_call: TRBJ1-3; v_call: TRBV11-3; clone_size: many; cdr3_aa: ASSFDRGTGNTIY
cdr3_length: 13; j_call: TRBJ1-1; v_call: TRBV5-1; clone_size: many; cdr3_aa: ASSYSPGAGTEAF
cdr3_length: 12; j_call: TRBJ2-5; v_call: TRBV7-2; clone_size: -; cdr3_aa: AGRDPGPLETQY